The rows below give T cell receptor beta chains drawn from one sample of a study of blood T cells in healthy people across ages. MiXCR, applied by TCRdb to the 5' RACE reads, yields one record per CDR3 protein. Here the sample spans hundreds of thousands of distinct CDR3 sequences, about 28% being singletons. Sequences were obtained from blood. These TCRs come from a woman of 80 years or more in good health. Each CDR3 is given with its conserved first and last residue. A D gene is named only where the DNA matches it firmly. Clone size is not always given. Where it is, it says once, few, many or a class for expanded clones.

j_gene: TRBJ2-5
abundance: few
d_gene: NA
v_gene: TRBV9
CDR3aa: CASSVGRNNEQYF
CDR3nt: TGTGCCAGCAGCGTGGGGCGAAACAATGAGCAGTACTTC

j_gene: TRBJ1-1
abundance: few
d_gene: TRBD1
v_gene: TRBV5-1
CDR3aa: CASSLVAGGRTEAFF
CDR3nt: TGCGCCAGCAGCTTGGTGGCAGGGGGCCGGACTGAAGCTTTCTTT

j_gene: TRBJ1-2
abundance: NA
d_gene: NA
v_gene: TRBV6-2/TRBV6-3
CDR3aa: CASSSDSPLLNYGYTF
CDR3nt: TGTGCCAGCAGTTCGGACAGCCCCCTCCTTAACTATGGCTACACCTTC

j_gene: TRBJ2-5
abundance: many
d_gene: TRBD2
v_gene: TRBV7-2
CDR3aa: CASSLRPKLAGDQETQYF
CDR3nt: TGTGCCAGCAGCCTCCGACCGAAGTTAGCGGGAGACCAAGAGACCCAGTACTTC

j_gene: TRBJ2-7
abundance: many
d_gene: NA
v_gene: TRBV4-3
CDR3aa: CASSQDLSDWGSSRAEQYF
CDR3nt: TGCGCCAGCAGCCAAGATCTATCCGATTGGGGGAGTTCCCGAGCCGAGCAGTACTTC

j_gene: TRBJ2-1
abundance: many
d_gene: TRBD2
v_gene: TRBV7-2
CDR3aa: CASSRQPGLAGHNEQFF
CDR3nt: TGTGCCAGCAGCCGACAACCGGGACTAGCGGGGCATAATGAGCAGTTCTTC

j_gene: TRBJ2-5
abundance: NA
d_gene: NA
v_gene: TRBV5-1
CDR3aa: CTSSLEGPQETQYF
CDR3nt: TGCACCAGCAGCTTGGAAGGTCCTCAAGAGACCCAGTACTTC

j_gene: TRBJ2-5
abundance: once
d_gene: TRBD2
v_gene: TRBV7-8
CDR3aa: CASSRGGLAGMWKYF
CDR3nt: TGTGCCAGCAGCCGGGGGGGACTAGCGGGAATGTGGAAGTACTTC

j_gene: TRBJ2-1
abundance: many
d_gene: TRBD2
v_gene: TRBV6-6
CDR3aa: CASRIKGTIPYNEQFF
CDR3nt: TGTGCCAGCAGGATAAAAGGGACTATTCCCTACAATGAGCAGTTCTTC

j_gene: TRBJ1-1
abundance: NA
d_gene: TRBD1
v_gene: TRBV6-5
CDR3aa: CASRRQGGLPEAFF
CDR3nt: TGTGCCAGCAGAAGACAGGGAGGGCTTCCTGAAGCTTTCTTT

j_gene: TRBJ2-7
abundance: many
d_gene: NA
v_gene: TRBV12-3/TRBV12-4
CDR3aa: CASSPQASTSYEQYF
CDR3nt: TGTGCCAGCAGCCCACAGGCCAGTACTTCCTACGAGCAGTACTTC

j_gene: TRBJ2-1
abundance: many
d_gene: TRBD1
v_gene: TRBV3-1
CDR3aa: CATQQGVNSYNEQFF
CDR3nt: TGTGCCACACAACAGGGGGTCAACTCCTACAATGAGCAGTTCTTC

j_gene: TRBJ1-2
abundance: few
d_gene: TRBD1
v_gene: TRBV24-1
CDR3aa: CATSDSQSGTGGPYGYTF
CDR3nt: TGTGCCACCAGTGACTCTCAATCCGGGACAGGGGGGCCCTATGGCTACACCTTC

j_gene: TRBJ2-2
abundance: NA
d_gene: NA
v_gene: TRBV29-1
CDR3aa: CSVASGGGLTGELFF
CDR3nt: TGCAGCGTTGCTTCAGGGGGAGGCCTTACCGGGGAGCTGTTTTTT

j_gene: TRBJ2-3
abundance: many
d_gene: TRBD1
v_gene: TRBV6-1
CDR3aa: CASSAPPGQGARNTQYF
CDR3nt: TGTGCCAGCAGTGCTCCCCCCGGGCAGGGGGCGCGTAATACGCAGTATTTT

j_gene: TRBJ2-3
abundance: many
d_gene: NA
v_gene: TRBV7-2
CDR3aa: CASSPGRGRTTDTQYF
CDR3nt: TGTGCCAGCAGCCCCGGTCGGGGGAGGACCACAGATACGCAGTATTTT

j_gene: TRBJ2-5
abundance: many
d_gene: TRBD2
v_gene: TRBV20-1
CDR3aa: CSARAGGPVETQYF
CDR3nt: TGCAGTGCTAGAGCGGGGGGGCCCGTAGAGACCCAGTACTTC

j_gene: TRBJ1-4
abundance: NA
d_gene: NA
v_gene: TRBV3-1
CDR3aa: CASSQGSPPGDEKLFF
CDR3nt: TGTGCCAGCAGCCAAGGTTCCCCGCCCGGGGATGAAAAACTGTTTTTT

j_gene: TRBJ2-5
abundance: NA
d_gene: NA
v_gene: TRBV6-5
CDR3aa: CASSYWREAGSGTQYF
CDR3nt: TGTGCCAGCAGTTATTGGAGGGAAGCAGGGTCCGGGACCCAGTACTTC

j_gene: TRBJ1-2
abundance: many
d_gene: NA
v_gene: TRBV20-1
CDR3aa: CSARGTGGYLIPTF
CDR3nt: TGCAGTGCTAGGGGAACAGGAGGGTATTTGATCCCCACCTTC

j_gene: TRBJ2-5
abundance: NA
d_gene: NA
v_gene: TRBV10-1
CDR3aa: CASSDYGVKQYF
CDR3nt: TGCGCCAGCAGTGACTACGGGGTCAAGCAGTACTTC

j_gene: TRBJ2-5
abundance: many
d_gene: NA
v_gene: TRBV6-1
CDR3aa: CASSVRVGGETQYF
CDR3nt: TGTGCCAGCAGTGTCAGGGTTGGGGGTGAGACCCAGTACTTC

j_gene: TRBJ2-1
abundance: many
d_gene: TRBD2
v_gene: TRBV6-4
CDR3aa: CASSNRPMRLAANNEQFF
CDR3nt: TGTGCCAGCAGTAACCGACCCATGAGACTAGCGGCAAACAATGAGCAGTTCTTC

j_gene: TRBJ2-3
abundance: NA
d_gene: NA
v_gene: TRBV12-3/TRBV12-4
CDR3aa: CASSPTGLDADTQYF
CDR3nt: TGTGCCAGCAGTCCCACCGGGCTAGACGCAGATACGCAGTATTTT

j_gene: TRBJ2-5
abundance: few
d_gene: NA
v_gene: TRBV11-2
CDR3aa: CASSLKLSDQETQYF
CDR3nt: TGTGCCAGCAGCTTAAAACTATCGGATCAAGAGACCCAGTACTTC

j_gene: TRBJ1-2
abundance: many
d_gene: TRBD1
v_gene: TRBV7-2
CDR3aa: CASSLKGALGYTF
CDR3nt: TGTGCCAGCAGCTTAAAGGGGGCTCTCGGCTACACCTTC

j_gene: TRBJ1-5
abundance: few
d_gene: NA
v_gene: TRBV15
CDR3aa: CATSREKGLEGRNQPQHF
CDR3nt: TGTGCCACCAGCAGAGAGAAGGGGTTGGAGGGGCGGAATCAGCCCCAGCATTTT

j_gene: TRBJ1-2
abundance: NA
d_gene: NA
v_gene: TRBV20-1
CDR3aa: CSARAVNYGYTF
CDR3nt: TGCAGTGCTAGAGCGGTTAACTATGGCTACACCTTC

j_gene: TRBJ1-1
abundance: few
d_gene: TRBD1
v_gene: TRBV5-1
CDR3aa: CASSLAKGANTEAFF
CDR3nt: TGCGCCAGCAGCTTGGCCAAGGGGGCTAACACTGAAGCTTTCTTT

j_gene: TRBJ1-1
abundance: NA
d_gene: NA
v_gene: TRBV12-3/TRBV12-4
CDR3aa: CASREGGGVNTEAFF
CDR3nt: TGTGCCAGCAGAGAAGGCGGGGGGGTGAACACTGAAGCTTTCTTT

j_gene: TRBJ1-2
abundance: many
d_gene: TRBD1
v_gene: TRBV29-1
CDR3aa: CSVVKTSGTAYGYTF
CDR3nt: TGCAGCGTCGTGAAGACCTCGGGGACAGCTTATGGCTACACCTTC

j_gene: TRBJ1-4
abundance: NA
d_gene: TRBD1
v_gene: TRBV3-1
CDR3aa: CASSPYRQGGEKLFF
CDR3nt: TGTGCCAGCAGCCCCTATCGACAGGGGGGAGAAAAACTGTTTTTT

j_gene: TRBJ1-1
abundance: NA
d_gene: TRBD1
v_gene: TRBV7-9
CDR3aa: CASSLADRGYTEAFF
CDR3nt: TGTGCCAGCAGCTTAGCAGACAGGGGGTACACTGAAGCTTTCTTT

j_gene: TRBJ2-7
abundance: NA
d_gene: NA
v_gene: TRBV3-1
CDR3aa: CASSPRLDRSSYEQYF
CDR3nt: TGTGCCAGCAGCCCACGACTCGACAGGAGCTCCTACGAGCAGTACTTC

j_gene: TRBJ2-4
abundance: many
d_gene: NA
v_gene: TRBV20-1
CDR3aa: CSAAPRLAKNIQYF
CDR3nt: TGCAGTGCTGCCCCACGGCTAGCCAAAAACATTCAGTACTTC

j_gene: TRBJ2-2
abundance: NA
d_gene: TRBD1
v_gene: TRBV12-3/TRBV12-4
CDR3aa: CASRLQGTGELFF
CDR3nt: TGTGCCAGCAGGCTACAGGGGACCGGGGAGCTGTTTTTT

j_gene: TRBJ2-7
abundance: NA
d_gene: TRBD2
v_gene: TRBV24-1
CDR3aa: CATSDPRGGGPHSYNEQYF
CDR3nt: TGTGCCACCAGTGACCCTCGTGGCGGGGGACCTCACTCCTACAATGAGCAGTACTTC

j_gene: TRBJ1-5
abundance: few
d_gene: NA
v_gene: TRBV20-1
CDR3aa: CSASWSRSSNQPQHF
CDR3nt: TGCAGTGCTAGTTGGAGTCGTTCTAGCAATCAGCCCCAGCATTTT

j_gene: TRBJ2-2
abundance: few
d_gene: TRBD2
v_gene: TRBV6-1
CDR3aa: CASRRGLAGANTGELFF
CDR3nt: TGTGCCAGCAGACGGGGACTAGCGGGTGCGAACACCGGGGAGCTGTTTTTT

j_gene: TRBJ2-7
abundance: NA
d_gene: TRBD2
v_gene: TRBV20-1
CDR3aa: CSARLGGGGTREQYF
CDR3nt: TGCAGTGCTAGATTGGGCGGGGGGGGAACGAGGGAGCAGTACTTC

j_gene: TRBJ2-7
abundance: many
d_gene: TRBD2
v_gene: TRBV6-5
CDR3aa: CASSSPGLAGGLNSYEQYF
CDR3nt: TGTGCCAGCAGTTCGCCGGGACTAGCGGGGGGGCTTAACTCCTACGAGCAGTACTTC

j_gene: TRBJ1-1
abundance: NA
d_gene: NA
v_gene: TRBV29-1
CDR3aa: CSVENPRSPPEAFF
CDR3nt: TGCAGCGTTGAAAACCCGAGGAGCCCTCCTGAAGCTTTCTTT

j_gene: TRBJ1-5
abundance: many
d_gene: TRBD1
v_gene: TRBV4-3
CDR3aa: CASSASLGGDQPQHF
CDR3nt: TGCGCCAGCAGTGCAAGTTTAGGGGGCGATCAGCCCCAGCATTTT

j_gene: TRBJ1-4
abundance: NA
d_gene: NA
v_gene: TRBV25-1
CDR3aa: CASSESGGEKLFF
CDR3nt: TGTGCCAGCAGTGAATCCGGTGGGGAAAAACTGTTTTTT

j_gene: TRBJ1-2
abundance: NA
d_gene: TRBD1
v_gene: TRBV15
CDR3aa: CATSRGGDRGSTLHGYTF
CDR3nt: TGTGCCACCAGCAGAGGGGGGGACAGGGGCTCCACTCTCCATGGCTACACCTTC

j_gene: TRBJ2-5
abundance: few
d_gene: NA
v_gene: TRBV18
CDR3aa: CASSPGSSVEQYF
CDR3nt: TGTGCCAGCTCACCAGGTTCTTCCGTTGAGCAGTACTTC

j_gene: TRBJ2-3
abundance: NA
d_gene: NA
v_gene: TRBV29-1
CDR3aa: CSVAWGTDTQYF
CDR3nt: TGCAGCGTTGCCTGGGGCACAGATACGCAGTATTTT

j_gene: TRBJ2-7
abundance: many
d_gene: NA
v_gene: TRBV5-1
CDR3aa: CASSPPRGLREQYF
CDR3nt: TGCGCCAGCAGCCCGCCCCGGGGGCTTCGCGAGCAGTACTTC

j_gene: TRBJ1-2
abundance: NA
d_gene: NA
v_gene: TRBV5-4
CDR3aa: CASSLGDFYGCTF
CDR3nt: TGTGCCAGCAGCTTGGGGGATTTCTATGGCTGCACCTTC

j_gene: TRBJ2-5
abundance: many
d_gene: NA
v_gene: TRBV7-8
CDR3aa: CASSATTVFQETQYF
CDR3nt: TGTGCCAGCAGCGCAACGACAGTTTTCCAAGAGACCCAGTACTTC

j_gene: TRBJ2-5
abundance: many
d_gene: TRBD1
v_gene: TRBV29-1
CDR3aa: CSVRDSQETQYF
CDR3nt: TGCAGCGTTAGGGACAGTCAAGAGACCCAGTACTTC

j_gene: TRBJ2-3
abundance: many
d_gene: TRBD1
v_gene: TRBV14
CDR3aa: CASRGDRLVTDTQYF
CDR3nt: TGTGCCAGCAGGGGGGACAGGTTGGTCACAGATACGCAGTATTTT

j_gene: TRBJ2-5
abundance: NA
d_gene: NA
v_gene: TRBV12-3/TRBV12-4
CDR3aa: CASSFGQTQYF
CDR3nt: TGTGCCAGCAGTTTCGGTCAGACCCAGTACTTC

j_gene: TRBJ2-3
abundance: few
d_gene: NA
v_gene: TRBV11-2
CDR3aa: CASSLEPSLTDTQYF
CDR3nt: TGTGCCAGCAGCTTAGAACCAAGCCTCACAGATACGCAGTATTTT